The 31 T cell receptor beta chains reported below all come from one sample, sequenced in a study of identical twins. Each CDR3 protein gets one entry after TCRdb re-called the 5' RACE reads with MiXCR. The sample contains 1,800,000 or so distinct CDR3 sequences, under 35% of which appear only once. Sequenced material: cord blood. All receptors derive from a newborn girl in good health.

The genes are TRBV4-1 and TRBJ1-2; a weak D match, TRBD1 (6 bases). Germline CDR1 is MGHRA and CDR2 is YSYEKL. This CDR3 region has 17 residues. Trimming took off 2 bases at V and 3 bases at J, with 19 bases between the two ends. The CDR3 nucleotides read TGCGCCAGCAGCCAACCCCCCGGACAGCAAACCGACTATGGCTACACCTTC. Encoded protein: CASSQPPGQQTDYGYTF.

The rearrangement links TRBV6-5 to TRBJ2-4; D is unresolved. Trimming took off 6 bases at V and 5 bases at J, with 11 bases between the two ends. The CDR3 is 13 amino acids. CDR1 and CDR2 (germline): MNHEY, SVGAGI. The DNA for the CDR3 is TGTGCCAGCAGAAGGGCTGGTCAAAACATTCAGTACTTC. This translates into CASRRAGQNIQYF.

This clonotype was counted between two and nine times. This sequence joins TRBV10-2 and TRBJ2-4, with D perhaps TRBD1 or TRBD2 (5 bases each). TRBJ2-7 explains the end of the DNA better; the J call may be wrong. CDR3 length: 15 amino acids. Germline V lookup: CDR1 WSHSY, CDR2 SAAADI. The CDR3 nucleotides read TGCGCCAGCAGTGTGACCCCGGGACCCGACTTCGAGCAGTACTTC. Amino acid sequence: CASSVTPGPDFEQYF.

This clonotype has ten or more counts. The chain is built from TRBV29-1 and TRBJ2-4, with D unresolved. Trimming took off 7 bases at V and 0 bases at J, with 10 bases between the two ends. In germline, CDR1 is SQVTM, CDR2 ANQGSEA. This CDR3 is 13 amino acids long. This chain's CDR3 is CSGSSLAKNIQYF. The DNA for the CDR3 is TGCAGCGGATCCAGTCTAGCCAAAAACATTCAGTACTTC.

The CDR3 loop reads CASSLVTGGRGHTF. The CDR3 DNA reads as TGTGCCAGCAGCTTAGTGACAGGGGGTAGGGGCCACACCTTC. V is TRBV11-2 and J is TRBJ1-2; 9 bases agree with TRBD1. The germline CDR1 and CDR2 sequences are SGHAT and FQNNGV. CDR3 length: 14 amino acids. The V gene end was trimmed by 1 base and the J gene end by 12 bases; junction bases not matched to a gene: 9.

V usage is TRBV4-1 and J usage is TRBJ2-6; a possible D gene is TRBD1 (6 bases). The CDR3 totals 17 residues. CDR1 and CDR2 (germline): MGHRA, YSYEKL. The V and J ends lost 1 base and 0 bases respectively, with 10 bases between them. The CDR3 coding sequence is TGCGCCAGCAGCCAAGTCTTAGGGGGCTCTGGGGCCAACGTCCTGACTTTC. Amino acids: CASSQVLGGSGANVLTF.

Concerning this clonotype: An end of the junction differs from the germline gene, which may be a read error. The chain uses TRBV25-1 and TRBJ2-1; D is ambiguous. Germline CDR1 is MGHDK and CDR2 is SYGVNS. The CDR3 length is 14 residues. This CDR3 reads CASSDNSSYDEQFF. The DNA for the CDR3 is TGTGCCAGCAGTGATAACAGCTCCTACGATGAGCAGTTCTTC.

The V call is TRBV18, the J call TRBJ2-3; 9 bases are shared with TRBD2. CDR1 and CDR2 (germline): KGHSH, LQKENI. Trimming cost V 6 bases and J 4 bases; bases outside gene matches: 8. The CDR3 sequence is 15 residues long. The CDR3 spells CASSKASGDADTQYF. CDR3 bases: TGTGCCAGCTCTAAAGCTAGCGGGGACGCAGATACGCAGTATTTT.

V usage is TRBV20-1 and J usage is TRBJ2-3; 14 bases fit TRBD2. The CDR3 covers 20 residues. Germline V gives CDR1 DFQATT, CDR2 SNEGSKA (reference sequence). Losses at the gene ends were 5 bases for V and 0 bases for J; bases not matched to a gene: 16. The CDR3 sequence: CSARGWGLAGATPSTDTQYF. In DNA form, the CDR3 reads TGCAGTGCTCGTGGGTGGGGACTAGCGGGGGCCACCCCTAGCACAGATACGCAGTATTTT.

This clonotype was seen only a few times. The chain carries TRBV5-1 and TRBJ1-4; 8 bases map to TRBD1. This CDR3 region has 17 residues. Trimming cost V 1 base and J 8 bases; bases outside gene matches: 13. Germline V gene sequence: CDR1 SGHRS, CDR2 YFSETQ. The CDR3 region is CASSLMAGGARNEKLFF. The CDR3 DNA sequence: TGCGCCAGCAGCTTGATGGCAGGGGGCGCCAGAAACGAAAAACTGTTTTTT.

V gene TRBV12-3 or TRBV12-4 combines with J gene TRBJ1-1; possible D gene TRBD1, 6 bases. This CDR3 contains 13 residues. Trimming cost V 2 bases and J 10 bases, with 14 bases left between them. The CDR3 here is CASSLRGTAGAFF. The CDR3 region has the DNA TGTGCCAGCAGTTTAAGGGGGACCGCCGGAGCTTTCTTT.

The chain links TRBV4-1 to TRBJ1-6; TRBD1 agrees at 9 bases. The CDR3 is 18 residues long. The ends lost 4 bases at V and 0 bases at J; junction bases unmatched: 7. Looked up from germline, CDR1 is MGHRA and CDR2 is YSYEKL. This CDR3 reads CASSRTGDSFSYNSPLHF. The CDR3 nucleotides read TGCGCCAGCAGCCGGACAGGGGACTCATTCTCCTATAATTCACCCCTCCACTTT.

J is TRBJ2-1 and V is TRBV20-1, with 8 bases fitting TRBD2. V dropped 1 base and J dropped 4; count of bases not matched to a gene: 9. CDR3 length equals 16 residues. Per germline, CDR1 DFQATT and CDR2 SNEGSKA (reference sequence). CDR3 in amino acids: CSARAPASGRYNEQFF. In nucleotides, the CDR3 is TGCAGTGCTAGAGCCCCGGCTAGCGGGCGTTACAATGAGCAGTTCTTC.

The CDR3 reads CASSQAGRGRNEQFF. As DNA, the CDR3 is TGTGCCAGCAGCCAAGCCGGCAGGGGGCGCAATGAGCAGTTCTTC. The chain is built from TRBV4-2 and TRBJ2-1; 8 bases line up with TRBD1. The CDR3 contains 15 residues. V was clipped by 1 base and J by 6 bases; unmatched bases: 5. The germline V gene has CDR1 LGHNA and CDR2 YNFKEQ.

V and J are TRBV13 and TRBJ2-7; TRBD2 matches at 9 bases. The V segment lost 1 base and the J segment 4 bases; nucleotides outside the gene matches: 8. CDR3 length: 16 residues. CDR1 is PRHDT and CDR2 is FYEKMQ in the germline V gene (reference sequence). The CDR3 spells CASSLEKGRGGYEQYF. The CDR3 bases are TGTGCCAGCAGCTTAGAAAAGGGGCGGGGGGGATACGAGCAGTACTTC. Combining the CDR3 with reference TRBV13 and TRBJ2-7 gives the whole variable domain AAGVIQSPRHLIKEKRETATLKCYPIPRHDTVYWYQQGPGQDPQFLISFYEKMQSDKGSIPDRFSAQQFSDYHSELNMSSLELGDSALYFCASSLEKGRGGYEQYFGPGTRLTVT.

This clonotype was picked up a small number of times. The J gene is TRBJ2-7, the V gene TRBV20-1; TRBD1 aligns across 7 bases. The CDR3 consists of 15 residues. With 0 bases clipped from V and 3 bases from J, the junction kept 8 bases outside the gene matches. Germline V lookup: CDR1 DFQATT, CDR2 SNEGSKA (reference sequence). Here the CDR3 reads CSARDRGQSLYEQYF. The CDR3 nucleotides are TGCAGTGCTAGAGATAGGGGACAGTCTCTCTACGAGCAGTACTTC.

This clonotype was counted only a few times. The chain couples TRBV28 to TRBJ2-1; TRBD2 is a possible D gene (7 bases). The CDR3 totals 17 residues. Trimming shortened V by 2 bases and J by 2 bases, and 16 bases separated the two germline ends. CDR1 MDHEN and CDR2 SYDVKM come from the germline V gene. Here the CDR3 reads CASSLRAGRGPYNEQFF. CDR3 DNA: TGTGCCAGCAGTTTAAGAGCGGGACGGGGGCCCTACAATGAGCAGTTCTTC.

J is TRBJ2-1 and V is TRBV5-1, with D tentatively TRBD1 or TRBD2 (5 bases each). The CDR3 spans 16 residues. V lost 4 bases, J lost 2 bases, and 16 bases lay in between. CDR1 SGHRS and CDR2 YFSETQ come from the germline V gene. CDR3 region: CASSPTGTATYNEQFF. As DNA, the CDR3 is TGCGCCAGCAGCCCTACCGGGACGGCGACCTACAATGAGCAGTTCTTC. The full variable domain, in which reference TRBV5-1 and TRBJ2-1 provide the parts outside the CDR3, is KAGVTQTPRYLIKTRGQQVTLSCSPISGHRSVSWYQQTPGQGLQFLFEYFSETQRNKGNFPGRFSGRQFSNSRSEMNVSTLELGDSALYLCASSPTGTATYNEQFFGPGTRLTVL.

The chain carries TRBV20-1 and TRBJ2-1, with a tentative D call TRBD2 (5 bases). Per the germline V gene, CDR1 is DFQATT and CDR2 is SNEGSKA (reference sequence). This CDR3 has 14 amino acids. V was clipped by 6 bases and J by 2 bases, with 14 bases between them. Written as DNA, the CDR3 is TGCAGTGCCCAAAGAGGCGGGCCCTACAATGAGCAGTTCTTC. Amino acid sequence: CSAQRGGPYNEQFF.

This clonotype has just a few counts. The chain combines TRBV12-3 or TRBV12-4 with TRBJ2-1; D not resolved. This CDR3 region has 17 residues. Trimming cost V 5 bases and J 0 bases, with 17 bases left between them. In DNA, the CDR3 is TGTGCCAGCAGTCCCCCGTGGCGGCAGAGCTCCTACAATGAGCAGTTCTTC. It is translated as CASSPPWRQSSYNEQFF.

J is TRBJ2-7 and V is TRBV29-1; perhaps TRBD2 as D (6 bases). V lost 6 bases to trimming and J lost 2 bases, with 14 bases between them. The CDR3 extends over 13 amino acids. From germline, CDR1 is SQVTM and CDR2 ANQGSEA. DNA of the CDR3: TGCAGCGTCCAAGGGACTTTTACCTACGAGCAGTACTTC. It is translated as CSVQGTFTYEQYF.

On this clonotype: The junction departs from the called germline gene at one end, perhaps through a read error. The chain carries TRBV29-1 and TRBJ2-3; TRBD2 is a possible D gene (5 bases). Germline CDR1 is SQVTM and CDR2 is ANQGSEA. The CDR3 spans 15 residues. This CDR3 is CGVEEGTDGTDTQYF. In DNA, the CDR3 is TGCGGCGTTGAAGAGGGAACTGATGGCACAGATACGCAGTATTTT.

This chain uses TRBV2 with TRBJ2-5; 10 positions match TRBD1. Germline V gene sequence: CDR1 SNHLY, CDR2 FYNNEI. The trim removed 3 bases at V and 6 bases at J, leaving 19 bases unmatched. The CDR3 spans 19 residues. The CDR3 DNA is TGTGCCAGCAGTGACGGTGTAAGGCTTCCGGGACAGGGGATCCAGACCCAGTACTTC. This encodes CASSDGVRLPGQGIQTQYF.

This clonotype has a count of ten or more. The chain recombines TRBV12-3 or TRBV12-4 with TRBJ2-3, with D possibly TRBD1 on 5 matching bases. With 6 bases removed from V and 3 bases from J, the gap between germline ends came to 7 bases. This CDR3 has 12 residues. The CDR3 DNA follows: TGTGCCAGCAGAAGGGGAACAGATACGCAGTATTTT. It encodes CASRRGTDTQYF.

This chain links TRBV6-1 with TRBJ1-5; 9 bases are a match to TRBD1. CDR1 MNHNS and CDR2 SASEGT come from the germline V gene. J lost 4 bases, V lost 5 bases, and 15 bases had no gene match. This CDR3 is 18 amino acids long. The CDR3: CASSPLPNRGRGNQPQHF. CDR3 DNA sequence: TGTGCCAGCAGTCCCCTCCCGAACAGGGGGCGCGGTAATCAGCCCCAGCATTTT.

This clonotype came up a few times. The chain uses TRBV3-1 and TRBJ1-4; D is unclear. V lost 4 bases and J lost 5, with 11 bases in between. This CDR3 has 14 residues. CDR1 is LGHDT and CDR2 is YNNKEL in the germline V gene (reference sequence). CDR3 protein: CASSPGLWNEKLFF. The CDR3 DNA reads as TGTGCCAGCAGCCCCGGGTTATGGAATGAAAAACTGTTTTTT.

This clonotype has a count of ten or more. CDR3 protein: CASSHSDRVNTEAFF. The DNA for the CDR3 is TGTGCCAGCAGCCATTCCGACAGGGTCAACACTGAAGCTTTCTTT. The V and J genes are TRBV4-2 and TRBJ1-1, with 7 bases lining up with TRBD1. The CDR3 sequence is 15 residues long. The V and J ends lost 3 bases and 2 bases, in that order; junction bases with no gene match: 6. Germline V CDR1 and CDR2: LGHNA, YNFKEQ.

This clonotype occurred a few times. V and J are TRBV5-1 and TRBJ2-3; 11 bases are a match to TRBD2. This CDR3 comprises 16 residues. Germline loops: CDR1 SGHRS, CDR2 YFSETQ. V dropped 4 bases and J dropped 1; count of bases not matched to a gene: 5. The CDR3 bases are TGCGCCAGCAGCGTGATGACTAGCGGGGGCACAGATACGCAGTATTTT. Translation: CASSVMTSGGTDTQYF.

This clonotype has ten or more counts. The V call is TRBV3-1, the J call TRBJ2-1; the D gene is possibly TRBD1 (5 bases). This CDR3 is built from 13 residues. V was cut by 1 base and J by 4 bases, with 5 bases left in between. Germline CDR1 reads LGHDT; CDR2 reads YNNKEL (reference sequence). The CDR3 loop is CASSQGTYNEQFF. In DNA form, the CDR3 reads TGTGCCAGCAGCCAAGGGACATACAATGAGCAGTTCTTC.

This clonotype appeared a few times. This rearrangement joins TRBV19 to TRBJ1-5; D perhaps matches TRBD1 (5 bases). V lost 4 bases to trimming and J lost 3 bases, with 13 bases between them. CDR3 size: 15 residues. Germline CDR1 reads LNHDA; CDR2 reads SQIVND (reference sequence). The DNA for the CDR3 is TGTGCCAGTAGTAGAAGCGACAGCATCAATCAGCCCCAGCATTTT. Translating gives CASSRSDSINQPQHF.

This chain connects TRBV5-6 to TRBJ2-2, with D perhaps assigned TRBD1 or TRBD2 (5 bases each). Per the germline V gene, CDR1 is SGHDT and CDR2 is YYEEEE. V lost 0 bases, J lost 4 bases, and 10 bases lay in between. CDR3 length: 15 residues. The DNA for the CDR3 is TGTGCCAGCAGCTTGGTGGCGAGGGGCACCGGGGAGCTGTTTTTT. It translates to CASSLVARGTGELFF.